This T cell receptor (beta chain) was captured by sequencing in a study of cytomegalovirus exposure and HLA in healthy donors. Vbeta (60) and Jbeta (13) primers were used in the PCR. TCRdb keeps only in-frame clones here, not all; method: immunoSEQ multiplex PCR. The sample carries about 220,000 clones, about 70% recorded once. Study outcomes and limitations: Researchers reported that three CMV-associated chains were confirmed in vitro as CMV antigen-specific.

With regard to this clone: The antigen remains undetermined.

The sequence came from a woman in her thirties in good health and CMV-seronegative. Material for sequencing was PBMCs.

The CDR3 DNA reads as TGCGCCAGCAGTTTTGGGGGAGGTACTGAAGCTTTCTTT. Its protein is CASSFGGGTEAFF. The chain is built from TRBV10-1 and TRBJ1-1; tentative D call: TRBD1 (5 bases). The germline gives CDR1 WNHNN, CDR2 SYGVQD (reference sequence). Trimming removed 5 bases from V and 5 bases from J, with 12 bases in between. This CDR3 contains 13 residues.